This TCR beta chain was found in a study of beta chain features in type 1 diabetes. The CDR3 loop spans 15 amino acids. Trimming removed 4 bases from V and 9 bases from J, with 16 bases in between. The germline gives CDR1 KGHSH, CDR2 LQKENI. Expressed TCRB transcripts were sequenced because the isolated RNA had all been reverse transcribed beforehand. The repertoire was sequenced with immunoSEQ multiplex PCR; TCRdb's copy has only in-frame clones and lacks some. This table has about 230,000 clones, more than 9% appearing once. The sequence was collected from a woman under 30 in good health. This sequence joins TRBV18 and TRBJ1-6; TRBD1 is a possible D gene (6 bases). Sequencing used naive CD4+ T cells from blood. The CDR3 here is CASSRSDSSGSPLHF. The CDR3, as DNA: TGTGCCAGCTCACGCTCGGACAGTTCGGGTTCACCCCTCCACTTT.